Following are 10 T cell receptor beta chains from one sample sequenced in a study of tumor and adjacent non-tumor tissue in lung cancer. The template was RNA from unsorted bulk tissue. The normal lung tissue was taken more than 3 cm from the tumor edge. TCRbeta libraries were built with three rounds of nested PCR, modified from ARM-PCR. In TCRdb, the multiplex PCR reads were re-called with MiXCR into one record per CDR3 protein. The data contain roughly 90,000 distinct CDR3 sequences, more than 75% of them singletons. The sample consisted of distant non-tumor lung tissue. Receptors were obtained from a woman aged 50 to 60 with non-small cell lung cancer.

This clonotype was seen just once. This CDR3 fails to terminate in the conserved phenylalanine or tryptophan, so it likely reflects a read error. This chain connects TRBV4-2 to TRBJ2-6; D unresolved. CDR3 length: 16 amino acids. Germline loops: CDR1 LGHNA, CDR2 YNFKEQ. The CDR3 nucleotides read TGTGCCAGTAGCCAAGATACAAACTCTGGGGCCAACGTCCTGACTTCC. This sequence encodes CASSQDTNSGANVLTS.

Worth noting for this clonotype: A read error may produce the germline difference seen at one junction end. The rearrangement uses TRBV29-1 and TRBJ2-1; D gene ambiguous. This CDR3 comprises 12 residues. The germline CDR1 and CDR2 sequences are SQVTM and ANQGSEA. In nucleotides, the CDR3 is TGCAGCGTTCTCAAAACTTTCAATGAGAAGTTCTTC. Protein: CSVLKTFNEKFF.

Remarks on this clonotype: At one of its ends the junction is not consistent with the germline gene, which may arise from a read error. The chain links TRBV12-3 or TRBV12-4 to TRBJ2-2; possibly TRBD2 for D (5 bases). This CDR3 region has 15 residues. The CDR3 here is CASGFTGTNTGELFF. The CDR3 nucleotides are TGTGCCAGCGGTTTCACCGGGACGAACACCGGGGAGCTGTTTTTT.

Remarks on this clonotype: Sequence at one end of the junction differs from germline and may be a read error. This sequence joins TRBV11-2 and TRBJ2-2, with TRBD2 matching 7 bases. CDR1 SGHAT and CDR2 FQNNGV come from the germline V gene. This CDR3 has 15 residues. The DNA of the CDR3 is TGTGCCAGCACCCTAGGGAGCGGGGAGGCTGGGGAGATGTTTTTT. Residues: CASTLGSGEAGEMFF.

Comment on this clonotype: It may be a read error: a sequence one base away is much more abundant. The chain is built from TRBV30 and TRBJ2-1, with D uncertain. The germline gives CDR1 GTSNPN, CDR2 SVGIG (reference sequence). V dropped 2 bases and J dropped 6 bases, with 17 bases sitting between them. The CDR3 has 15 amino acids. CDR3 sequence reads: CAWSIPGIPGNEQFF. CDR3 bases: TGTGCCTGGAGTATACCGGGCATCCCCGGCAATGAGCAGTTCTTC.

The sample holds a few counts of this clonotype. V usage is TRBV6-5 and J usage is TRBJ1-4; TRBD1 agrees at 9 bases. Per germline, CDR1 MNHEY and CDR2 SVGAGI. The CDR3 runs to 19 residues. CDR3 loop: CVNSDEGSRTGATNEKLFF. The CDR3 nucleotides read TGTGTCAACAGTGACGAAGGGTCGAGGACAGGGGCAACTAATGAAAAACTGTTTTTT.

The sample holds one count of this clonotype. The conserved closing phenylalanine or tryptophan is absent in this CDR3, likely reflecting a read error. Because the CDR3's place on the DNA is in doubt, the DNA is left out and the CDR3 is given as listed by TCRdb. This chain uses TRBV28 with TRBJ1-1; the D segment call TRBD1 is taken from the table without a DNA check. The CDR3 has 15 residues if both end residues are counted. Germline V gene lookup returns CDR1 MDHEN and CDR2 SYDVKM. Here the CDR3 reads CASSSPSGRDTEVFS.

This clonotype has more than one count but fewer than ten. V is TRBV7-9 and J is TRBJ2-1; 12 positions match TRBD2. The CDR3 is 14 residues long. CDR1 and CDR2 from the germline V gene are SEHNR and FQNEAQ (reference sequence). Trimming removed 7 bases from V and 7 bases from J; junction bases left unmatched: 5. The CDR3 coding sequence is TGTGCCAGCAACTTGACTAGCGGGAGTAATGAGCAGTTCTTC. Translation gives CASNLTSGSNEQFF. Full variable domain (outside the CDR3, taken from reference TRBV7-9 and TRBJ2-1): DTGVSQNPRHKITKRGQNVTFRCDPISEHNRLYWYRQTLGQGPEFLTYFQNEAQLEKSRLLSDRFSAERPKGSFSTLEIQRTEQGDSAMYLCASNLTSGSNEQFFGPGTRLTVL.

This clonotype was seen only once. An end of the junction differs from the germline gene, which may be a read error. The chain links TRBV29-1 to TRBJ2-7, with TRBD2 matching 8 bases. The CDR3 is 14 amino acids. Looked up from germline, CDR1 is SQVTM and CDR2 is ANQGSEA. CDR3 loop: CSVEGGGPYYEQYF. The CDR3 DNA reads as TGCAGCGTTGAAGGCGGGGGGCCGTACTACGAGCAATACTTC.

V usage is TRBV29-1 and J usage is TRBJ2-2, with TRBD2 as a possible D gene (6 bases). Germline-derived CDR1 and CDR2 are SQVTM and ANQGSEA. There are 15 residues in the CDR3. The CDR3 spells CNIEEGRPRTRELFF. The CDR3 DNA reads TGCAACATTGAAGAGGGGAGGCCGAGAACCAGGGAGCTGTTTTTT.